The 8 T cell receptor beta chains below come from one sample, sequenced in a study of CD8 T cells in ankylosing spondylitis. Study observations and caveats: Among TCR beta sequences, a motif of several highly homologous variants appeared characteristic of ankylosing spondylitis blood.

TCRdb ran MiXCR on the 5' RACE reads and lists one entry per CDR3 protein. The table lists about 90,000 distinct CDR3 sequences, 9% of them singletons. These receptors lack a known antigen. The material sequenced was blood, either unsorted or a sorted T cell fraction (not recorded which). These receptors all come from a male donor with ankylosing spondylitis.

Ten or more counts support this clonotype. The genes are TRBV12-3 or TRBV12-4 and TRBJ2-3; tentative D call: TRBD1 (5 bases). The V end lost 9 bases, the J end lost 4 bases, and 17 bases lay between the germline ends. The CDR3 length is 14 residues. The CDR3 DNA sequence: TGTGCCAGTAAGGACCCCAAGGGGTCAGATACGCAGTATTTT. Translated, it gives CASKDPKGSDTQYF.

This clonotype was seen a handful of times. The chain joins TRBV7-7 to TRBJ2-5; D is possibly TRBD2 (6 bases). This CDR3 is built from 15 residues. From germline, CDR1 is SSHAT and CDR2 FNYEAQ (reference sequence). V was clipped by 5 bases and J by 1 base, with 14 bases between them. CDR3 in amino acids: CASSPLGGFQETQYF. As DNA, the CDR3 is TGTGCCAGCAGCCCCCTGGGGGGATTCCAAGAGACCCAGTACTTC.

The V call is TRBV5-5, the J call TRBJ2-7; a possible D gene is TRBD2 (5 bases). Per germline, CDR1 SGHKS and CDR2 YYEKEE (reference sequence). The ends were cut back, 4 bases at V and 2 bases at J, with 16 bases in the middle. The CDR3 extends over 15 amino acids. The CDR3 here is CASSLAPGITYEQYF. For the CDR3, the DNA is TGTGCCAGCAGCCTAGCCCCGGGAATCACCTACGAGCAGTACTTC.

The sample holds many counts of this clonotype. The chain has TRBV27 and TRBJ2-6; D is uncertain. The length of the CDR3 is 13 residues. Looked up from germline, CDR1 is MNHEY and CDR2 is SMNVEV (reference sequence). Trimming shortened V by 3 bases and J by 0 bases, and 0 bases separated the two germline ends. CDR3 loop: CASSFSGANVLTF. The CDR3 DNA reads as TGTGCCAGCAGTTTCTCTGGGGCCAACGTCCTGACTTTC.

This clonotype was detected a few times. The chain has TRBV25-1 and TRBJ2-1; 13 bases line up with TRBD2. The CDR3 is 18 residues long. Germline V gene lookup returns CDR1 MGHDK and CDR2 SYGVNS. After removal of 1 base from V and 4 bases from J, the junction contained 7 bases not matched to a gene. As DNA, the CDR3 is TGTGCCAGCAGTGAATTTCGGACTAGCGGGAGAAGGTACAATGAGCAGTTCTTC. Its protein is CASSEFRTSGRRYNEQFF. The full variable domain, in which reference TRBV25-1 and TRBJ2-1 provide the parts outside the CDR3, is EADIYQTPRYLVIGTGKKITLECSQTMGHDKMYWYQQDPGMELHLIHYSYGVNSTEKGDLSSESTVSRIRTEHFPLTLESARPSHTSQYLCASSEFRTSGRRYNEQFFGPGTRLTVL.

The CDR3 bases are TGCGCCAGCAGCTTGGGAGGCAGTCGACTGGTTAATGAGCAGTTCTTC. Amino acid sequence: CASSLGGSRLVNEQFF. The chain combines TRBV5-1 with TRBJ2-1; the D is unclear. V lost 0 bases and J 7 bases, leaving 17 bases between the germline ends. The CDR3 extends over 16 amino acids. Germline CDR1 SGHRS, CDR2 YFSETQ.

The chain is built from TRBV19 and TRBJ2-1, with D tentatively TRBD1 (6 bases). Trimming took 6 bases from V and 7 from J, leaving 13 bases between them. Germline values: CDR1 LNHDA, CDR2 SQIVND (reference sequence). CDR3 length: 13 residues. The CDR3 reads CASSPGVTNEQFF. The CDR3 DNA reads as TGTGCCAGTAGCCCAGGGGTAACGAATGAGCAGTTCTTC.

This clonotype was counted only a few times. The chain couples TRBV6-7 to TRBJ2-7, with a possible D match to TRBD1 (5 bases). TRBV6-7 is recorded as an ORF, its role being uncertain. V lost 6 bases and J 3 bases, leaving 30 bases between the germline ends. The CDR3 has 19 amino acids. Here the CDR3 reads CASRHLPIYGAAMNYEQYF. Written as DNA, the CDR3 is TGTGCCAGCAGGCATCTACCGATCTATGGGGCGGCCATGAACTACGAGCAGTACTTC.